The entry below gives a single T cell receptor (beta chain) sequence along with its context. This record belongs to a study of blood T cell repertoires in COVID-19. Study details: Material from acute and convalescent COVID-19 was sourced from the United States, Italy and Spain. Sources were T cells, B-cell-depleted T cells, or PBMCs; the material itself was cDNA or gDNA.

Per the original methods: By means of reference gene primer amplification, nucleated cell counts were estimated. Libraries were prepared by immunoSEQ multiplex PCR; TCRdb keeps only in-frame clonotypes and omits some of them. The DNA was the basis for D and trimming; V, J and clone size are from that table. The sample has tens of thousands of clones; 80% to 90% are singletons. Germline CDR1 is SGHNT and CDR2 is YYREEE (reference sequence). The CDR3 loop spans 15 amino acids. The junction had 7 bases not matched to a gene; V was cut back by 2 bases and J by 5 bases. Input material: peripheral blood. The rearrangement links TRBV5-4 to TRBJ2-5; 9 nucleotides agree with TRBD2. The receptor was isolated from a man in his forties or fifties with active COVID-19. In DNA form, the CDR3 reads TGTGCCAGCAGCTTACAGACTAGCGGTCTGGAGACCCAGTACTTC. Its protein product is CASSLQTSGLETQYF.